What follows are 3 T cell receptor beta chains derived from one specimen sequenced in a study of vaccination effects on CD4 cells after COVID-19. Their recognized antigens are unknown. Data came from immunoSEQ multiplex PCR; TCRdb stores just in-frame clones and leaves some out. The sample has 20,000 to 25,000 clones, 55% to 75% seen once; the top ten hold about 9.9%. Expansion with viral peptide pools was applied to antigen-specific CD4+ T cells by the ViraFEST assay prior to sequencing. The authors isolated CD4+ T cells after roughly eleven days of culture. Nucleocapsid antibodies were negative in the vaccine recipients, who had never had SARS-CoV-2 infection. Sequenced here: CD4+ T cells from PBMCs cultured with HCoV-NL63 spike peptides, sampled before COVID-19 vaccination. The source of these receptors is a human donor who received a COVID-19 vaccine.

This clone was counted only a few times. The CDR3 nucleotides read TGTGCCAGCAGCCCTCAGGGGCGTTACAATGAAAAACTGTTTTTT. Amino acids: CASSPQGRYNEKLFF. The rearrangement uses TRBV3-1 (or the pseudogene TRBV3-2) and TRBJ1-4; maybe TRBD1 (6 bases). Germline CDR1 reads LGHDT; CDR2 reads YNNKEL (reference sequence). The CDR3 consists of 15 residues. The V end was cut by 4 bases, the J end by 5 bases, with 14 bases between.

The chain has TRBV5-1 and TRBJ1-4; no definite D call. The germline CDR1 and CDR2 sequences are SGHRS and YFSETQ. CDR3 length: 13 amino acids. Trimming pared 0 bases from V and 3 bases from J, leaving 3 bases between. The CDR3 DNA reads as TGCGCCAGCAGCTTGGTCCCTAATGAAAAACTGTTTTTT. Translation gives CASSLVPNEKLFF.

The rearrangement joins TRBV10-1 to TRBJ2-5; the D gene is possibly TRBD1 (5 bases). Trimming removed 0 bases at V and 0 bases at J, with 11 bases between. The germline V gene encodes CDR1 WNHNN and CDR2 SYGVQD (reference sequence). The CDR3 totals 16 residues. This chain's CDR3 is CASSESPGPYQETQYF. The CDR3 DNA is TGCGCCAGCAGTGAGTCGCCAGGGCCGTACCAAGAGACCCAGTACTTC.